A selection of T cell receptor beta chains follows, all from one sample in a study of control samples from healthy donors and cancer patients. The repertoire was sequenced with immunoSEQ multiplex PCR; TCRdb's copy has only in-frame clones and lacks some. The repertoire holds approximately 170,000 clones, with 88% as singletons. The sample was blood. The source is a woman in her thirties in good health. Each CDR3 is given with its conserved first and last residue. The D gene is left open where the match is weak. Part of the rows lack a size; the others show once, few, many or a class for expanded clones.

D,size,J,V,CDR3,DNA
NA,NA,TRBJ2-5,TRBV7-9,CASSLDTLKPQYF,TGTGCCAGCAGCTTAGATACGTTGAAGCCCCAGTACTTC
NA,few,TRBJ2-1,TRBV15,CATSRADIHNEQFF,TGTGCCACCAGCAGAGCGGACATCCACAATGAGCAGTTCTTC
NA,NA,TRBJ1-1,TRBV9,CASSVEMGVYTEAFF,TGTGCCAGCAGCGTAGAGATGGGGGTCTACACTGAAGCTTTCTTT
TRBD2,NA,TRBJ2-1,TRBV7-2,CASSFDGGYNEQFF,TGTGCCAGCAGCTTTGACGGGGGGTACAATGAGCAGTTCTTC
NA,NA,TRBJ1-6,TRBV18,CASSPQGNNSPLHF,TGTGCCAGCTCACCACAAGGAAATAATTCACCCCTCCACTTT
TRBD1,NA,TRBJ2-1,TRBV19,CASSIDPGQGYNEQFF,TGTGCCAGTAGTATAGACCCGGGACAGGGGTACAATGAGCAGTTCTTC
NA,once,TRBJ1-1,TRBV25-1,CASRRNTEAFF,TGTGCCAGCAGAAGGAACACTGAAGCTTTCTTT
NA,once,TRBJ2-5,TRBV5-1,CASSLLQETQYF,TGCGCCAGCAGCTTACTGCAAGAGACCCAGTACTTC
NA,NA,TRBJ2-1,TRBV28,CASGPDLNEQFF,TGTGCCAGCGGTCCCGATTTAAATGAGCAGTTCTTC
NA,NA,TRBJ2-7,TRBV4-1,CASSRDQTNPYEQYF,TGCGCCAGCAGCCGAGACCAGACAAACCCCTACGAGCAGTACTTC
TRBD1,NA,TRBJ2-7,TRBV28,CASSSTGVYEQYF,TGTGCCAGCAGCTCCACAGGGGTCTACGAGCAGTACTTC
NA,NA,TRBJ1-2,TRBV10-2,CASSPLDGQNYGYTF,TGCGCCAGCAGCCCACTGGACGGGCAGAACTATGGCTACACCTTC
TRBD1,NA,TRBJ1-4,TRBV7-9,CASSSGQGNEKLFF,TGTGCCAGCAGCTCGGGACAGGGGAACGAAAAACTGTTTTTT